This TCR beta chain was sequenced for a study of early T cells in non-severe SARS-CoV-2 infection (dated by TCRdb to 2020 to 2023). For the study in its entirety: Bulk RNA from unsorted whole blood was used for TCR sequencing, so alpha and beta chains could not be paired. General conclusions and limits of the study: VDJdb matching was skewed toward anti-spike CD8 responses and likely underestimated virus-specific expansions by missing private and CD4 specificities.

The receptor library was made with 5' RACE. Sequencer: NextSeq 500. To correct for sequencing error and PCR bias, the TCR library protocol tagged individual cDNA molecules with unique molecular identifiers. Sequencing covered both TCR alpha and beta chains, and within each sample the abundances of alpha and beta sequences were tightly co-correlated. The paper's processing steps were these. Decombinator V4 was used to annotate TCR sequences for V gene, J gene and CDR3. Expanded TCRs were defined as changing significantly between any two time points under a Poisson model with p below 0.0001. Abundances of TCRs were expressed as counts per million after normalisation to the total number of TCRs sequenced in each sample. MAIT TCRs were defined by TRAV1-2 paired with TRAJ12, TRAJ20 or TRAJ33, and iNKT TCRs by TRAV10 paired with TRAJ18. VDJdb, accessed 1 November 2021, was searched for CMV, EBV and SARS-CoV-2 annotated TCRs, with TCRs annotated for multiple antigens excluded. TCRdb applied fastp at Q25 and MiXCR to the public reads, then kept only in-frame beta chains. All rows with the same CDR3 protein become a single entry with the most common DNA and genes. The V and J calls follow TCRdb's processing rather than the paper's. In this sample the table shows roughly 47,000 distinct CDR3 sequences, 20% to 25% of which occur a single time. The top ten constitute approximately 4.4% of the sample.

CDR1 and CDR2 (SGHTA, FQGNSA) derive from the germline V gene. V is pruned by 1 base and J by 3 bases, leaving 10 bases of the junction without a gene match. The CDR3 holds 17 amino acids from the cysteine to the phenylalanine. Only the CDR3 DNA stays, 51 bases, in frame from base 1. Points on this clonotype: The antigen it recognizes is unknown. Base qualities are not provided; no much larger clone lies one nucleotide away.

Set within a cohort of healthcare workers in London, UK, this nested case-control study involved weekly PCR testing of nasopharyngeal swabs along with blood sampling. Healthcare workers were enrolled in the week of the UK lockdown, from 23 to 31 March 2020, and were followed every week for up to 16 weeks. The sample here was whole blood, taken at baseline. The chain is made from TRBV7-2 and TRBJ2-7; the central 9 bases match TRBD1. The TCR originated in an adult who was a healthcare worker with PCR-confirmed SARS-CoV-2 infection or an uninfected control (not recorded which). The sequenced DNA: TGTGCCAGCAGCTTAGGGGTGCGACAGGGGGGCTTCTACGAGCAGTACTTC. Its translation is CASSLGVRQGGFYEQYF.